The next 9 T cell receptor beta chains were all read from a single sample in a study of blood T cell repertoires in COVID-19. Using immunoSEQ multiplex PCR, the repertoire was profiled, and TCRdb retains in-frame clones only, with some absent. This table holds roughly 98,000 clones, approximately 80% found once. Specimen: peripheral blood. These receptors came from a human donor in a cohort sampled during active COVID-19.

As concerns this clone: Other DNA variants within this sample encode the same CDR3. The chain combines TRBV18 with TRBJ1-1; 7 bases align to TRBD1. The trim removed 6 bases at V and 0 bases at J, leaving 7 bases unmatched. CDR1 and CDR2 from the germline V gene are KGHSH and LQKENI. The CDR3 length is 15 residues. This chain's CDR3 is CASSPGQHMNTEAFF. In DNA, the CDR3 is TGTGCCAGCTCCCCGGGACAGCACATGAACACTGAAGCTTTCTTT.

This clone was detected once. V and J are TRBV28 and TRBJ2-7; weak D call: TRBD1 (6 bases). CDR1 MDHEN and CDR2 SYDVKM come from the germline V gene. This CDR3 has 13 residues. V was clipped by 6 bases and J by 4 bases, with 13 bases between them. DNA of the CDR3: TGTGCCAGCAGGGACGGACAGAGTTACGAGCAGTACTTC. Translated, it gives CASRDGQSYEQYF.

This chain connects TRBV7-9 to TRBJ2-7; tentative D call: TRBD2 (5 bases). V was shortened by 7 bases and J by 7 bases, with 23 bases between the two germline ends. The CDR3 is made up of 15 amino acids. The V gene's germline CDR1 is SEHNR and CDR2 FQNEAQ (reference sequence). CDR3 nucleotides: TGTGCCAGCACCCCCTCGGGCAGCGGAAGAGGGGAGCAGTACTTC. It yields the protein CASTPSGSGRGEQYF.

The rearrangement uses TRBV29-1 and TRBJ1-1; no reliable D call. Per germline, CDR1 SQVTM and CDR2 ANQGSEA. This CDR3 spans 10 amino acids. The CDR3 coding sequence is TGCAGTGTACAACACACTGAAGCTTTCTTT. Translated, it gives CSVQHTEAFF.

The V call is TRBV7-9, the J call TRBJ1-1, with a weak D call TRBD1 (5 bases). Per germline, CDR1 SEHNR and CDR2 FQNEAQ (reference sequence). CDR3 length: 16 residues. The germline V and J ends were trimmed by 4 bases and 0 bases, with 15 bases remaining between them. The CDR3 coding sequence is TGTGCCAGCAGCTCCCCCGGGGGGAGACTGAACACTGAAGCTTTCTTT. Its translation is CASSSPGGRLNTEAFF.

The rearrangement joins TRBV18 to TRBJ1-6; TRBD1 agrees at 7 bases. The CDR3 is 16 amino acids. Trimming removed 8 bases from V and 1 base from J; junction bases left unmatched: 8. CDR1 is KGHSH and CDR2 is LQKENI in the germline V gene. Written as DNA, the CDR3 is TGTGCCAGCACCAAAGGGGGCGCGTCCTATAATTCACCCCTCCACTTT. Encoded protein: CASTKGGASYNSPLHF.

The rearrangement uses TRBV28 and TRBJ1-5; 8 nucleotides align to TRBD1. The CDR3 totals 15 residues. Germline-derived CDR1 and CDR2 are MDHEN and SYDVKM. Trimming removed 3 bases from V and 9 bases from J; junction bases left unmatched: 10. CDR3 nucleotides: TGTGCCAGCAGTTTTGGACAGGGCTCCAATGGGCCCCAGCATTTT. This translates into CASSFGQGSNGPQHF.

This rearrangement joins TRBV10-2 to TRBJ2-3; TRBD2 agrees at 15 bases. The length of the CDR3 is 17 residues. Germline V gives CDR1 WSHSY, CDR2 SAAADI. Unmatched junction bases numbered 2, after V lost 4 bases and J lost 0 bases. CDR3 loop: CASSAGLAGGSTDTQYF. The CDR3 DNA sequence: TGCGCCAGCAGTGCGGGACTAGCGGGGGGTAGCACAGATACGCAGTATTTT.

The gene calls are TRBV27 and TRBJ2-7; tentatively, D is TRBD1 (6 bases). CDR1 is MNHEY and CDR2 is SMNVEV in the germline V gene (reference sequence). Trimming left V 8 bases short and J 4 bases short, with 15 bases between. This CDR3 has 13 amino acids. CDR3 DNA sequence: TGTGCCAGCCGCCTGACAGGAGCTTACGAGCAGTACTTC. As protein: CASRLTGAYEQYF.